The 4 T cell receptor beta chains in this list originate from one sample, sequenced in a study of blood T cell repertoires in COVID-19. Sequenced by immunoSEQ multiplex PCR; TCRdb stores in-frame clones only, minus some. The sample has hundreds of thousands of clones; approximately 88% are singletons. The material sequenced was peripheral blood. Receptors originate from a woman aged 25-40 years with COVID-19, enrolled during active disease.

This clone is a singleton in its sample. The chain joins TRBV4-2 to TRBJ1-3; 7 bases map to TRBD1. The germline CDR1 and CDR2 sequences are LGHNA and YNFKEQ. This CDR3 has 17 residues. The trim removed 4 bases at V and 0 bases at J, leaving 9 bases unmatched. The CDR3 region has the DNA TGTGCCAGCAGCCGAGCCGTACAGGGGAACTCTGGAAACACCATATATTTT. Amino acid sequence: CASSRAVQGNSGNTIYF.

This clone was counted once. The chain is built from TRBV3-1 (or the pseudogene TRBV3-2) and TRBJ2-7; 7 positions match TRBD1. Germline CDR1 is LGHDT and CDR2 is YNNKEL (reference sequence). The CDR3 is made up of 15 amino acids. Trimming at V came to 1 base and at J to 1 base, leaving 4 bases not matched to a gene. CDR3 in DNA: TGTGCCAGCAGCCAAGTCCCGACAGGGTCCTACGAGCAGTACGTC. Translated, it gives CASSQVPTGSYEQYV.

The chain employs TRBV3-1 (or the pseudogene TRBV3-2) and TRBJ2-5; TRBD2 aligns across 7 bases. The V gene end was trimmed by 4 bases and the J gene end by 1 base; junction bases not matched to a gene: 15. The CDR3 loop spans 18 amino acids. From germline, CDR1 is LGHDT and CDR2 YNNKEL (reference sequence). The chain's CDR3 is CASSRGSEGGGFQETQYF. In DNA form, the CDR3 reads TGTGCCAGCAGCCGAGGGTCGGAGGGCGGGGGATTCCAAGAGACCCAGTACTTC.

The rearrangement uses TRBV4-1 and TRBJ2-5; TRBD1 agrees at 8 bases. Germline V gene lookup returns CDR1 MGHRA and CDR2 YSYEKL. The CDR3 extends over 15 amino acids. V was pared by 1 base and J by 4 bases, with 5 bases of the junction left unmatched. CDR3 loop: CASSQGAGGGETQYF. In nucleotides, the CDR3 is TGCGCCAGCAGCCAAGGGGCAGGGGGCGGAGAGACCCAGTACTTC.